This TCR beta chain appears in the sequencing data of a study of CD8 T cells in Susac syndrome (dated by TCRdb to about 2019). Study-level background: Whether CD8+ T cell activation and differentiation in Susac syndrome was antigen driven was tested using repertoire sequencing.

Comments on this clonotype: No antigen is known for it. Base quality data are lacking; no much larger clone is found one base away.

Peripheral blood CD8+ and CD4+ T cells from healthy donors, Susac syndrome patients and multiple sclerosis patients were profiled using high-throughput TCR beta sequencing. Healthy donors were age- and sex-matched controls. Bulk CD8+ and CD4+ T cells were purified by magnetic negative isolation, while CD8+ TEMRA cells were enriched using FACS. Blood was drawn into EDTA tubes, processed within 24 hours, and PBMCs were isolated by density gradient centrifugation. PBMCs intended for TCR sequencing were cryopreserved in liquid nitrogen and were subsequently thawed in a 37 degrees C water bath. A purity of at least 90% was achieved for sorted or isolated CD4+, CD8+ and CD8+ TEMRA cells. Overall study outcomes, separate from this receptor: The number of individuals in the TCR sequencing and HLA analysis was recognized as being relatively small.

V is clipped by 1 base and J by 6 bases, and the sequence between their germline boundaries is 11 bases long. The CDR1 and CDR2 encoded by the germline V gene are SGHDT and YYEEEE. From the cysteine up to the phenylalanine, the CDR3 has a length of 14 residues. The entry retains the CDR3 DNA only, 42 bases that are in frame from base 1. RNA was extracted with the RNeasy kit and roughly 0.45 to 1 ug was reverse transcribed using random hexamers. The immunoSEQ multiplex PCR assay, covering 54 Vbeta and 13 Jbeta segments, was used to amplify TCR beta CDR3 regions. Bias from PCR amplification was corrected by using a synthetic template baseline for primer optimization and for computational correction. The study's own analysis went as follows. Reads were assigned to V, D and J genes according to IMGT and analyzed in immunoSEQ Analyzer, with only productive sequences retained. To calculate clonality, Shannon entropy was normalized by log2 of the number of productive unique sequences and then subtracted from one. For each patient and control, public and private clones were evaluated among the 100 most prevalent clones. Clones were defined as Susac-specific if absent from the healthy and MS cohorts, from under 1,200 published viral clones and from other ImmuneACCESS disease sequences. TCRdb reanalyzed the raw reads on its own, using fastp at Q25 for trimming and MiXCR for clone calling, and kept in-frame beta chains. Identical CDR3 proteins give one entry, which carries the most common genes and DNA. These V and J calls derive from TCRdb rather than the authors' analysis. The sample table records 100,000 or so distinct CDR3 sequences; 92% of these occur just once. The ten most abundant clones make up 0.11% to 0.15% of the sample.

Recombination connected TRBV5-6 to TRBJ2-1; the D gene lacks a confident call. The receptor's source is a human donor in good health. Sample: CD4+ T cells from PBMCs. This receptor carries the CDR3 CASSLRVPANEQFF. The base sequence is TGTGCCAGCAGCTTGCGGGTACCGGCCAATGAGCAGTTCTTC.